The entry that follows covers one T cell receptor beta chain sequence. Its antigen is still unknown. No quality values exist for individual bases; no much larger clone is one base distant. In the prospective study, participants were roughly 18 to 95 years old, resided in under 30 geographic areas of the United States, and were enrolled through a virtual design. In the prospective study, participants were assigned to cohorts based on the clinical history participants reported in a screening survey and a study questionnaire. A participant counted as exposed if, within 2 weeks of entering the study, that participant had been in contact with someone who had a PCR-confirmed or clinician-diagnosed COVID-19 case. In the prospective study, mobile phlebotomists collected whole blood, serum and a nasopharyngeal or oropharyngeal swab from each participant. Prospective study participants could optionally give additional blood draws and questionnaires over a roughly 2-month period. Before DNA extraction, blood samples from the prospective study were shipped at room temperature or frozen.

These data are taken from a study of blood T cell repertoires in COVID-19 (dated by TCRdb to about 2020). At the level of the whole study: Samples covering the acute and convalescent phases of COVID-19 were provided by collaborators in the United States, Italy and Spain. The dataset comprised deeply sampled blood TCRbeta repertoires from subjects exposed to, actively infected with, or recovered from COVID-19. A de-identified subject ID, COVID-19 status, age in years and sex were almost always included in the sample metadata. Where HLA class I and class II types were available, the types were taken from metadata supplied by the sample provider, not from assay-based typing. Samples were obtained from the ongoing ImmuneRACE study (first 160 participants) and from over 1,000 subjects provided by 6 global collaborators. The material from the prospective study consisted of cDNA or gDNA derived from T cells, B-cell-depleted T cells, or PBMCs. The repertoires were made available in a free public database intended to serve as a resource for research on the immune response to SARS-CoV-2. Study-wide findings and limitations: The quantity of clinical and demographic metadata differed by source and by participant and was supplied without curation.

Sequences SNHLY (CDR1) and FYNNEI (CDR2) are obtained from the germline V gene. Trimming at the junction amounts to 5 bases on V and 4 bases on J, and the germline ends lie 14 bases apart. CDR3 length: 15 amino acids, cysteine to phenylalanine. Just the 45-base CDR3 DNA is kept, in frame starting at base 1. The immunoSEQ Assay, a bias-controlled multiplex PCR, was used to amplify TCRbeta CDR3 regions from genomic DNA. The study's own analysis went as follows. Within the assay, amplification of reference gene primers was used to estimate how many nucleated cells each sample contained. Sequence reads were collapsed and filtered to measure the absolute abundance of every unique TCRbeta CDR3 rearrangement. Productive Simpson clonality was computed per sample as the square root of Simpson's diversity index over productive rearrangements. Not all clones reach the TCRdb copy of this immuneACCESS table, which keeps in-frame sequences only. Checked studies attribute under half of the gap to unresolved V genes and leave the rest unexplained. V, J and clone size derive from that table, while D and trimming were established from the DNA sequence. Recorded for this sample are 350,000 to 400,000 clones; just over 90% of them occurred a single time. About 0.83% of the sample rests with the top ten.

Sequencing input: PBMCs or T cells enriched from blood (not recorded which). Rearrangement joined TRBV2 to TRBJ2-2; matching of 7 bases hints at TRBD1 as the D gene. This receptor was obtained from a woman between 40 and 55 years old who had been exposed to COVID-19. The CDR3 amino acid sequence is: CASSPIRGATGELFF. The nucleotide sequence reads TGTGCCAGCAGTCCCATCAGGGGGGCCACCGGGGAGCTGTTTTTT.